This section outlines one T cell receptor beta chain sequence together with its context. The sample belongs to a study of T cells in tumors after PD-1 blockade. Study as a whole: Blood samples averaged around 100,000 templates (range roughly 21,000-290,000) and more than 35,000 unique clonotypes.

TCRdb keeps only in-frame clones here, not all; method: immunoSEQ multiplex PCR. The table has around 25,000 clones, roughly 82% seen once. V was trimmed by 5 bases and J by 3 bases, leaving 10 bases between them. The CDR3 has 13 amino acids. Per the germline V gene, CDR1 is WNHNN and CDR2 is SYGVQD (reference sequence). This chain joins TRBV10-1 and TRBJ1-1; perhaps TRBD1 as D (6 bases). Specimen: PBMCs, collected after anti-PD-1 treatment. This receptor was taken from a human donor with basal cell carcinoma. CDR3 amino acids: CASSSHRDTEAFF. Here the CDR3 DNA reads TGCGCCAGCAGTTCGCACAGGGACACTGAAGCTTTCTTT.